The TCR beta chain under discussion was sequenced for a study of T-cell reconstitution after alpha-beta-depleted transplantation in children. Researchers prepared the TCRbeta library using unique molecular identifiers, the study reports. TCRdb reprocessed the PCR reads with MiXCR, giving one entry per CDR3 protein. This sample has a few hundred thousand distinct CDR3 sequences, with 10% to 15% found just once. V lost 4 bases to trimming and J lost 5 bases, with 17 bases between them. The CDR3 spans 15 residues. Germline CDR1 and CDR2: MDHEN and SYDVKM. This clonotype has more than one count but fewer than ten.

The rearrangement joins TRBV28 to TRBJ1-2, with D perhaps matching TRBD1 (5 bases). This sequence originates from a male patient younger than 18 who had a stem cell transplant for acute myeloid leukemia, so the T cells may come from the graft donor. Sequenced here: PBMCs, mostly from graft donor cells, sampled 360 days after TCRalphabeta/CD19-depleted stem cell transplant. The CDR3 coding sequence is TGTGCCAGCAGTTCGCACGAACCCGGGGGGTATGGCTACACCTTC. It is translated as CASSSHEPGGYGYTF.